The 22 T cell receptor beta chains listed next were all sequenced from one sample in a study of blood T cells in healthy people across ages. Sample-barcoded 5' priming and a J-beta primer mix drove a second PCR of about 6 to 11 cycles. TCRdb reanalysed the 5' RACE reads using MiXCR and keeps one entry per CDR3 protein. The data show some 700,000 distinct CDR3 sequences, approximately 43% seen once. The sequenced sample was blood. Every receptor here comes from a woman aged 55-69 years in good health.

This clonotype came up a few times. This chain links TRBV18 with TRBJ2-5; 10 nucleotides match TRBD1. In germline, CDR1 is KGHSH, CDR2 LQKENI. The CDR3 sequence is 15 residues long. Unmatched junction bases numbered 6, after V lost 3 bases and J lost 5 bases. The CDR3 sequence: CASSPPGTGDETQYF. CDR3 in DNA: TGTGCCAGCTCACCCCCCGGGACAGGGGACGAGACCCAGTACTTC.

The chain has TRBV3-1 and TRBJ2-7; tentatively, D is TRBD2 (6 bases). Germline CDR1 LGHDT, CDR2 YNNKEL (reference sequence). The CDR3 contains 16 residues. Trimming shortened V by 1 base and J by 3 bases, and 16 bases separated the two germline ends. CDR3 in DNA: TGTGCCAGCAGCCAAGGGGCGGGGCCGGCCATCTACGAGCAGTACTTC. Its translation: CASSQGAGPAIYEQYF.

This chain links TRBV6-5 with TRBJ2-3; TRBD1 matches at 8 bases. The junction had 3 bases not matched to a gene; V was cut back by 7 bases and J by 6 bases. Germline CDR1 and CDR2: MNHEY and SVGAGI. The CDR3 has 12 residues. CDR3 nucleotide sequence: TGTGCCAGCACATCAGGGGGCGATACGCAGTATTTT. Translated: CASTSGGDTQYF.

The chain joins TRBV7-2 to TRBJ1-4; D unresolved. CDR1 is SGHTA and CDR2 is FQGNSA in the germline V gene. V was pared by 5 bases and J by 4 bases, with 14 bases between. The CDR3 contains 15 residues. The CDR3 region is CASSPTRGFNEKLFF. The DNA for the CDR3 is TGTGCCAGCAGCCCGACCCGTGGATTTAATGAAAAACTGTTTTTT. The full variable domain, with the rest looked up from reference TRBV7-2 and TRBJ1-4, is GAGVSQSPSNKVTEKGKDVELRCDPISGHTALYWYRQSLGQGLEFLIYFQGNSAPDKSGLPSDRFSAERTGGSVSTLTIQRTQQEDSAVYLCASSPTRGFNEKLFFGSGTQLSVL.

With regard to this clonotype: The conserved closing phenylalanine or tryptophan is absent in this CDR3, likely reflecting a read error. V usage is TRBV7-7 and J usage is TRBJ2-1; TRBD2 might be the D (5 bases). The V gene's germline CDR1 is SSHAT and CDR2 FNYEAQ (reference sequence). This CDR3 is 13 amino acids long. The CDR3: CASSYDYRNEQFS. The CDR3 DNA sequence: TGTGCTAGCAGCTACGACTACCGCAATGAGCAGTTCTCC.

The J gene is TRBJ1-6, the V gene TRBV7-9; D not resolved. Trimming took 7 bases from V and 9 from J, leaving 19 bases between them. The germline V gene encodes CDR1 SEHNR and CDR2 FQNEAQ (reference sequence). The CDR3 is 15 amino acids. This CDR3 is CASTERRALGSPLHF. In DNA form, the CDR3 reads TGTGCCAGCACCGAAAGGAGGGCCTTGGGTTCACCCCTCCACTTT.

As regards this clonotype: Given the absence of the conserved phenylalanine or tryptophan at the CDR3 end, a read error is likely. The rearrangement uses TRBV6-6 and TRBJ2-1, with 7 nucleotides matching TRBD2. This CDR3 has 16 residues. The germline V gene encodes CDR1 MNHNY and CDR2 SVGAGI (reference sequence). Trimming at V came to 3 bases and at J to 4 bases, leaving 9 bases not matched to a gene. CDR3 DNA: TGTGCCAGCAGTTATGGGTTGGCGGGAGCTTACAATGAGCAGTTCGTC. The encoded protein is CASSYGLAGAYNEQFV.

The chain links TRBV27 to TRBJ1-5, with TRBD1 matching 8 bases. Germline CDR1 reads MNHEY; CDR2 reads SMNVEV (reference sequence). The CDR3 contains 14 residues. V shed 10 bases, J shed 1 base, and the junction held 6 bases outside the gene matches. CDR3 protein: CATKQGGSNQPQHF. In DNA, the CDR3 is TGTGCCACCAAACAGGGGGGAAGCAATCAGCCCCAGCATTTT.

In its sample, this clonotype was seen a few times. Germline is not matched at one junction end, which may reflect a read error. The CDR3 is CASSSGRSSYSEQFF. CDR3 nucleotides: TGTGCCAGCAGTTCGGGGCGTAGCTCCTACAGTGAGCAGTTCTTC. The chain is built from TRBV12-3 or TRBV12-4 and TRBJ2-1; D possibly matches TRBD1 or TRBD2 (5 bases each). This CDR3 has 15 residues.

This clonotype turned up a few times. The CDR3 spells CASSKAPGGLNSPLHF. The CDR3 DNA reads TGTGCCAGCAGCAAAGCGCCAGGGGGCCTTAATTCACCCCTCCACTTT. This sequence joins TRBV21-1 and TRBJ1-6; TRBD1, the table's D call, was not compared with the DNA. TRBV21-1 is a known pseudogene. The CDR3 length is 16 residues.

J is TRBJ1-3 and V is TRBV12-3 or TRBV12-4, with D possibly TRBD1 on 5 matching bases. The CDR3 covers 14 residues. The germline V and J ends were trimmed by 5 bases and 2 bases, with 10 bases remaining between them. In nucleotides, the CDR3 is TGTGCCAGCAGTACAGGAGGAACTGGAAACACCATATATTTT. Protein sequence: CASSTGGTGNTIYF.

Many counts were recorded for this clonotype. The chain is built from TRBV4-3 and TRBJ2-5; TRBD1 might be the D (6 bases). V lost 3 bases, J lost 11 bases, and 22 bases lay in between. Germline CDR1 is LGHNA and CDR2 is YSLEER. There are 15 residues in the CDR3. CDR3 nucleotide sequence: TGCGCCAGCAGCCAGGAGGACAGCCGTCTGTGGGAGCAGTACTTC. Protein product: CASSQEDSRLWEQYF.

V is TRBV9 and J is TRBJ1-1; TRBD1 is a possible D gene (6 bases). Trimming took off 7 bases at V and 0 bases at J, with 10 bases between the two ends. CDR1 is SGDLS and CDR2 is YYNGEE in the germline V gene. There are 13 residues in the CDR3. CDR3 DNA: TGTGCCAGCGCTGGGACATTGAACACTGAAGCTTTCTTT. Residues: CASAGTLNTEAFF.

J is TRBJ2-1 and V is TRBV27; 7 bases line up with TRBD1. Per the germline V gene, CDR1 is MNHEY and CDR2 is SMNVEV (reference sequence). Unmatched junction bases numbered 9, after V lost 5 bases and J lost 5 bases. The CDR3 is 15 residues long. The CDR3 reads CASSEDRVLNNEQFF. CDR3 DNA: TGTGCCAGCAGTGAAGACAGGGTTTTAAACAATGAGCAGTTCTTC.

As concerns this clonotype: A clone one base away is much larger, so this may be a read error. V gene TRBV14 combines with J gene TRBJ2-5; D perhaps matches TRBD2 (6 bases). Trimming removed 0 bases from V and 11 bases from J, with 31 bases in between. Germline V CDR1 and CDR2: SGHDN, FVKESK. This CDR3 has 19 residues. CDR3 sequence: CASSQDLDRTKRSYNEQYF. CDR3 sequence (DNA): TGTGCCAGCAGCCAAGATCTCGACCGGACTAAACGTTCCTACAATGAGCAGTACTTC.

This chain connects TRBV20-1 to TRBJ2-6, with D tentatively TRBD1 (5 bases). This CDR3 has 15 amino acids. CDR1 and CDR2 from the germline V gene are DFQATT and SNEGSKA (reference sequence). Trimming removed 6 bases from V and 0 bases from J, with 12 bases in between. The CDR3 protein is CSAMDKSSGANVLTF. The CDR3, as DNA: TGCAGTGCCATGGACAAAAGCTCTGGGGCCAACGTCCTGACTTTC.

The chain recombines TRBV20-1 with TRBJ2-5, with 11 bases identical to TRBD2. The germline V gene has CDR1 DFQATT and CDR2 SNEGSKA (reference sequence). Trimming cost V 0 bases and J 5 bases; bases outside gene matches: 11. The CDR3 extends over 17 amino acids. DNA for the CDR3: TGCAGTGCTAGAGATCAACTAGCGGGAGCTGGGTGGGAGACCCAGTACTTC. Translation: CSARDQLAGAGWETQYF.

This clonotype was counted only a few times. The chain combines TRBV12-3 or TRBV12-4 with TRBJ1-2; D not resolved. CDR3 size: 14 residues. Deletions cut 2 bases from V and 4 bases from J, with 11 bases between. CDR3 amino acids: CASSLNLGSYGYTF. Written as DNA, the CDR3 is TGTGCCAGCAGTTTAAATCTCGGCTCCTATGGCTACACCTTC.

This clonotype was recorded only once. V usage is TRBV7-8 and J usage is TRBJ2-3; 8 nucleotides match TRBD2. With 7 bases clipped from V and 3 bases from J, the junction kept 6 bases outside the gene matches. From germline, CDR1 is SGHVS and CDR2 FQNEAQ. The length of the CDR3 is 14 residues. The chain's CDR3 is CASNSLAGTDTQYF. In DNA form, the CDR3 reads TGTGCCAGCAATAGTTTAGCGGGAACAGATACGCAGTATTTT.

The chain recombines TRBV6-6 with TRBJ1-4; 7 bases are a match to TRBD1. Per germline, CDR1 MNHNY and CDR2 SVGAGI (reference sequence). With V trimmed by 5 bases and J by 4 bases, 10 bases remained unmatched. This CDR3 contains 16 residues. CDR3 loop: CASSPRQGTYNEKLFF. For the CDR3, the DNA is TGTGCCAGCAGTCCTAGACAGGGTACATATAATGAAAAACTGTTTTTT.

Remarks on this clonotype: It may be a read error: a sequence one base away is much more abundant. The rearrangement joins TRBV20-1 to TRBJ2-3; D is unclear. The CDR3 length is 11 residues. Per germline, CDR1 DFQATT and CDR2 SNEGSKA (reference sequence). The CDR3 here is CSASPGDAQYF. CDR3 in DNA: TGCAGTGCTAGCCCAGGAGATGCGCAGTATTTT.

This clonotype was detected once. The rearrangement uses TRBV24-1 and TRBJ2-3; 7 bases map to TRBD1. There are 14 residues in the CDR3. Trimming removed 5 bases from V and 2 bases from J; junction bases left unmatched: 3. In germline, CDR1 is KGHDR, CDR2 SFDVKD. The CDR3 nucleotides are TGTGCCACCAGTGTTGGACAGGACACAGATACGCAGTATTTT. It encodes CATSVGQDTDTQYF.